This entry describes one T cell receptor beta chain. This sample was included in a study of blood T cell repertoires in COVID-19. This CDR3 is built from 16 residues. V lost 3 bases, J lost 2 bases, and 14 bases lay in between. The germline V gene has CDR1 MDHEN and CDR2 SYDVKM. This table comes from immunoSEQ multiplex PCR, and its TCRdb copy is limited to in-frame clones, with some not included. The repertoire holds about 20,000 clones, with approximately 86% as singletons. The receptor was isolated from a human donor in a cohort sampled during active COVID-19. The J gene is TRBJ1-5, the V gene TRBV28; a weak D match, TRBD1 (6 bases). The specimen was peripheral blood. The CDR3 is CASSFAGDGGNQPQHF. The CDR3, as DNA: TGTGCCAGCAGTTTTGCAGGGGACGGCGGCAATCAGCCCCAGCATTTT. The complete variable domain, with remaining parts taken from reference TRBV28 and TRBJ1-5, reads DVKVTQSSRYLVKRTGEKVFLECVQDMDHENMFWYRQDPGLGLRLIYFSYDVKMKEKGDIPEGYSVSREKKERFSLILESASTNQTSMYLCASSFAGDGGNQPQHFGDGTRLSIL.